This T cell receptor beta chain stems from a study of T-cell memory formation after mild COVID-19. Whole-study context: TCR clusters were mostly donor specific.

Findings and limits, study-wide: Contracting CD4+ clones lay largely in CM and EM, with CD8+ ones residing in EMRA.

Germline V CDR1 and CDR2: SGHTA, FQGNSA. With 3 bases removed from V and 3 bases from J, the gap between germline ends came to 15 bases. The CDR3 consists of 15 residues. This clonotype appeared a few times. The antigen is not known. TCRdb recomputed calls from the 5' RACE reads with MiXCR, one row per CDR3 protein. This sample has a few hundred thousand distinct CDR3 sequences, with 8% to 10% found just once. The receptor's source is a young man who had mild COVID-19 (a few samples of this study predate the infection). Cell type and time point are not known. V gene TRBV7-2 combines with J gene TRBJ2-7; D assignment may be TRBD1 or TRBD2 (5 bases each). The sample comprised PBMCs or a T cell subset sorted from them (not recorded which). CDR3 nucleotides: TGTGCCAGCAGCTTGCTGTGGGACCCGGGCTACGAGCAGTACTTC. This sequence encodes CASSLLWDPGYEQYF.